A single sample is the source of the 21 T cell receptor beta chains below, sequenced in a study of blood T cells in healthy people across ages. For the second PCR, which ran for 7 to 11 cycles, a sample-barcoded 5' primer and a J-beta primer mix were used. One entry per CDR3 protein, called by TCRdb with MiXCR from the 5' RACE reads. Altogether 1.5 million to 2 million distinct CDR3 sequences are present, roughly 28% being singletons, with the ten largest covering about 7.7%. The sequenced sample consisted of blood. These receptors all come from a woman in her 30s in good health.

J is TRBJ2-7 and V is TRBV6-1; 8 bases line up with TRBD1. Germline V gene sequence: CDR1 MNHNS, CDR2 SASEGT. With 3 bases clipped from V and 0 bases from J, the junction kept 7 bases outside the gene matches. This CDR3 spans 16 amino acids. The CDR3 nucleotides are TGTGCCAGCAGTGACGGACAGGGTCGACTCTCCTACGAGCAGTACTTC. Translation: CASSDGQGRLSYEQYF.

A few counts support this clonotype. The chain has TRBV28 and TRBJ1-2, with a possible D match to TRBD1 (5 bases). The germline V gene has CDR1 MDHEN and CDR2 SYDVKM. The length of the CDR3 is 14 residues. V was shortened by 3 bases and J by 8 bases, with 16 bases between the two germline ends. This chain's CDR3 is CASSLVEGSGGYTF. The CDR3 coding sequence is TGTGCCAGCAGTTTGGTCGAGGGGTCTGGGGGCTACACCTTC.

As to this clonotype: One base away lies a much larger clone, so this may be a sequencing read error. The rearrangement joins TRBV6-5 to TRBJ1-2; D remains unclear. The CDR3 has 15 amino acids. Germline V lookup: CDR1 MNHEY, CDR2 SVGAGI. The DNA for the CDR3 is TGTGCCAGTAAGACTGACGGAACCCACAACTATCGCTACACCTTC. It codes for CASKTDGTHNYRYTF.

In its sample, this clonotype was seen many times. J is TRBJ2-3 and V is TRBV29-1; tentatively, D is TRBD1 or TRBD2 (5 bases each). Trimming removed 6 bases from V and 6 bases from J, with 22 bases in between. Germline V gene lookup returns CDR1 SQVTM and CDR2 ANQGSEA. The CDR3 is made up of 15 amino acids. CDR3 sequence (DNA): TGCAGCGTCGGGCTGGTTTGGGACCAGCCGGATACGCAGTATTTT. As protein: CSVGLVWDQPDTQYF.

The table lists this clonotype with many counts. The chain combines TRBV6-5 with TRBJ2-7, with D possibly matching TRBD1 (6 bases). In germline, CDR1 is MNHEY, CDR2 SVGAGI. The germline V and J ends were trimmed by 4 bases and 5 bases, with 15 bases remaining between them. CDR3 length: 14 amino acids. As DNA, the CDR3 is TGTGCCAGCAGTTTCAACAGGGTAGGCAACGAGCAGTACTTC. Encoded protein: CASSFNRVGNEQYF.

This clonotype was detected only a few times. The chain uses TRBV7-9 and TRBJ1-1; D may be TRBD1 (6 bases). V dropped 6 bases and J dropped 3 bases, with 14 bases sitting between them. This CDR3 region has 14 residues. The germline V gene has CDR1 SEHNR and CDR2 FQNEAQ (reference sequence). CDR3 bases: TGTGCCAGCAGATCCACGGGGGCGGACACTGAAGCTTTCTTT. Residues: CASRSTGADTEAFF.

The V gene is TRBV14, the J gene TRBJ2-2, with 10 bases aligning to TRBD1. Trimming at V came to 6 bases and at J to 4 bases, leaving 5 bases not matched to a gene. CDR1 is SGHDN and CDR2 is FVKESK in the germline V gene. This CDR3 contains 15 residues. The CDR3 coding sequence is TGTGCCAGCAGAAGGACAGGGGGTCGCACCGGGGAGCTGTTTTTT. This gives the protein CASRRTGGRTGELFF.

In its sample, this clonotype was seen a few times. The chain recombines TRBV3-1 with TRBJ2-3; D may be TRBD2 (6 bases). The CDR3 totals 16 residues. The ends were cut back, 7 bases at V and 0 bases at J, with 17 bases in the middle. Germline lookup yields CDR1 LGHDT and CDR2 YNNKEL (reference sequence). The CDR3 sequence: CASTRRGYASTDTQYF. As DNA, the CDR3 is TGTGCCAGCACCCGACGGGGGTACGCTAGCACAGATACGCAGTATTTT.

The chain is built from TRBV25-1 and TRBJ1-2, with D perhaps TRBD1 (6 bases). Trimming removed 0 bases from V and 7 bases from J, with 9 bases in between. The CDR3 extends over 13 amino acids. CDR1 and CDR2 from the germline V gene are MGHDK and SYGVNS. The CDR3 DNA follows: TGTGCCAGCAGTGAATATGGGGGGCTTGGCTACACCTTC. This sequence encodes CASSEYGGLGYTF.

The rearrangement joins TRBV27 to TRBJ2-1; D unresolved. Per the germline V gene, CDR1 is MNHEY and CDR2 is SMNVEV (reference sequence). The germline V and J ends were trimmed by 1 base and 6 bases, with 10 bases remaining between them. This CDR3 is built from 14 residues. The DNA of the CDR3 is TGTGCCAGCAGTTTATTCGTGACGGCCAATGAGCAGTTCTTC. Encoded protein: CASSLFVTANEQFF.

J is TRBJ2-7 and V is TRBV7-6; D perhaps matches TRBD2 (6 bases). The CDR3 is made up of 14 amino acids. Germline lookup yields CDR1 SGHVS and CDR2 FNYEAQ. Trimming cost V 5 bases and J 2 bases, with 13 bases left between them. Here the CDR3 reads CASSPRRGTYEQYF. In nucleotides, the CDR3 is TGTGCCAGCAGCCCCCGGCGGGGTACCTACGAGCAGTACTTC.

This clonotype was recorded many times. The CDR3 region has the DNA TGTGCCAGCAGTTACGATACCGAGCAGTACTTC. Amino acid sequence: CASSYDTEQYF. The chain joins TRBV28 to TRBJ2-7, with D unresolved. V was clipped by 4 bases and J by 6 bases, with 7 bases between them. CDR1 and CDR2 from the germline V gene are MDHEN and SYDVKM. CDR3 size: 11 residues.

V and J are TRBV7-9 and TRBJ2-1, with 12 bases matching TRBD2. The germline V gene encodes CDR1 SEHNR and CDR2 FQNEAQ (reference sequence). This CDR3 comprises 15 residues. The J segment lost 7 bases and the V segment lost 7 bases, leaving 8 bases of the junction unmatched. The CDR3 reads CASNVLAGGLNEQFF. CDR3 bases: TGTGCCAGCAACGTACTAGCGGGGGGTCTAAATGAGCAGTTCTTC.

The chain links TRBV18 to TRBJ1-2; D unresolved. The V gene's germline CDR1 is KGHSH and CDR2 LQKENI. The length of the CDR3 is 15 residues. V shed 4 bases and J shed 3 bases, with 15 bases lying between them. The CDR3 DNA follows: TGTGCCAGCTCACACCAGCGGAGGGAGGACTATGGCTACACCTTC. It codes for CASSHQRREDYGYTF.

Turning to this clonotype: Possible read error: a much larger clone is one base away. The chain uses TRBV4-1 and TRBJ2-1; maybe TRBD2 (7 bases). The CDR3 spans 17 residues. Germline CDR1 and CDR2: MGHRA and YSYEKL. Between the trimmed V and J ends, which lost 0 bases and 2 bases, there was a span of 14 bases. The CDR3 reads CASSQEGGGSPYNEQFF. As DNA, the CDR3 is TGCGCCAGCAGCCAAGAGGGAGGGGGGAGCCCCTACAATGAGCAGTTCTTC.

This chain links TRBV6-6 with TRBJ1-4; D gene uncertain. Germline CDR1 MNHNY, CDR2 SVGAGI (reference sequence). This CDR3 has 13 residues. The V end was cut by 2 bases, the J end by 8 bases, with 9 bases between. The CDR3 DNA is TGTGCCAGCAGTTACACGACGGGGGAAAAACTGTTTTTT. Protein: CASSYTTGEKLFF.

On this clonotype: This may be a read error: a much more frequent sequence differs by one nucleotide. The CDR3 region has the DNA TGCAGTGCTAGAGTCGACACCGGGACAAGCTCCTACAATGATCAGTTCTTC. It translates to CSARVDTGTSSYNDQFF. The rearrangement links TRBV20-1 to TRBJ2-1; D is perhaps TRBD1 (6 bases). Germline CDR1 DFQATT, CDR2 SNEGSKA (reference sequence). The CDR3 is made up of 17 amino acids.

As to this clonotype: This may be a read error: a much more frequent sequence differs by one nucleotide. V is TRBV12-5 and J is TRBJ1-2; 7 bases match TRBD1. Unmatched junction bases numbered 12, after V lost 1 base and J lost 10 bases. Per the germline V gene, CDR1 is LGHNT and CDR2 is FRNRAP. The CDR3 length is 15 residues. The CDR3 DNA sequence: TGTGCTAGTGGTTTGGCGCTAGACAGGGTGAGAGACTACACCTTC. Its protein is CASGLALDRVRDYTF.

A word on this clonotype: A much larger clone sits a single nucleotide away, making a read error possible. The CDR3 DNA sequence: TGCAGTGCTAGAGGGTACACCCAGTACAATGAGCAGTACTTC. Protein product: CSARGYTQYNEQYF. This chain links TRBV20-1 with TRBJ2-1; no definite D call. Gene TRBJ2-7 matches the end of the DNA better, so the J call may be wrong. The CDR3 loop spans 14 amino acids. From germline, CDR1 is DFQATT and CDR2 SNEGSKA (reference sequence).

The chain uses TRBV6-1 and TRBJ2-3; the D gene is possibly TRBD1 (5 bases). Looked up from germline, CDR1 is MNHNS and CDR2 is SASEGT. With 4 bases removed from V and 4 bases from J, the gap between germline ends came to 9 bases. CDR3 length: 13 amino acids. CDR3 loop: CASSVLGADTQYF. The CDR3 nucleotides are TGTGCCAGCAGTGTGCTAGGGGCAGATACGCAGTATTTT.

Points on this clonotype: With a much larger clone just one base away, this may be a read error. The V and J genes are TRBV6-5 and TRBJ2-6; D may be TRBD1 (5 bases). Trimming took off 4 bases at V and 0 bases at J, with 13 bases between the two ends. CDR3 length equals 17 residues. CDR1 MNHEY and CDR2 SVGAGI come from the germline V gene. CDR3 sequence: CASSLDTANSGANVLTF. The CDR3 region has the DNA TGTGCCAGCAGTTTGGACACGGCCAACTCTGGGGCCAACGTCCTGACTTTC.